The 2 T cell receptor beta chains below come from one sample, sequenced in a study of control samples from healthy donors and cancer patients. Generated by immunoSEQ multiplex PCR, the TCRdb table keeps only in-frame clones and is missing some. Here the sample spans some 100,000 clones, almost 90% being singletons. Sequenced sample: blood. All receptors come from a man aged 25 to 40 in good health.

The CDR3 DNA follows: TGTGCCACCAGCAGAGTGTGGGGGAGGAGGACGGGGACTGAAGCTTTCTTT. Its translation is CATSRVWGRRTGTEAFF. The V call is TRBV15, the J call TRBJ1-1, with a tentative D call TRBD1 (5 bases). Germline V gene data show CDR1 as LNHNV and CDR2 as YYDKDF (reference sequence). Trimming left V 1 base short and J 5 bases short, with 20 bases between. The CDR3 loop spans 17 amino acids.

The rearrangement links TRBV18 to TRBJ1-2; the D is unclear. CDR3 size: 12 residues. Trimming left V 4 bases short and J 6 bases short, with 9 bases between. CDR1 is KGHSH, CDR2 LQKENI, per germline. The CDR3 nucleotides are TGTGCCAGCTCACTGAAAGCTGATGGCTACACCTTC. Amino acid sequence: CASSLKADGYTF.